This is a list of T cell receptor beta chains from one sample in a study of shared clonotypes between healthy human individuals. Sequencing used immunoSEQ multiplex PCR; TCRdb keeps in-frame clones, though not all of them. The sample has some 2.1 million clones, 85% to 95% seen once. The sample taken for sequencing was naive CD4+ T cells sorted from blood. These receptors all come from a man younger than 30 in good health. The CDR3 runs from the conserved cysteine through the conserved F or W. D genes are given only for firm matches. Expanded clones get a size class; other rows say once, few or many, or leave the size out.

J	D	V	size	CDR3	DNA
TRBJ2-7	TRBD2	TRBV13	-	CASSSSHAGAYEQYF	TGTGCCAGCAGCTCCTCCCATGCGGGGGCCTACGAGCAGTACTTC
TRBJ1-2	-	TRBV6-5	-	CASAGPRAYGYTF	TGTGCCAGCGCCGGGCCCAGGGCCTATGGCTACACCTTC
TRBJ2-5	-	TRBV7-2	-	CASSLVTGLAQGTQYF	TGTGCCAGCAGCTTAGTAACGGGCTTGGCACAAGGAACCCAGTACTTC
TRBJ2-5	-	TRBV2	-	CASRLGYQETQYF	TGTGCCAGCAGGCTAGGCTACCAAGAGACCCAGTACTTC
TRBJ1-6	-	TRBV7-2	-	CASSLATRAWPTLHF	TGTGCCAGCAGCTTAGCGACCAGGGCCTGGCCCACCCTCCACTTT
TRBJ2-7	TRBD2	TRBV30	-	CAWSRPGTSYEQYF	TGTGCCTGGAGTAGGCCCGGGACTAGCTACGAGCAGTACTTC
TRBJ2-2	-	TRBV19	few	CASSVTNTGELFF	TGTGCCAGTAGTGTGACAAACACCGGGGAGCTGTTTTTT
TRBJ2-5	-	TRBV20-1	-	CSAGQGQTQYF	TGCAGTGCTGGCCAGGGTCAGACCCAGTACTTC
TRBJ2-7	TRBD1	TRBV28	-	CASRSMGTGGNEQYF	TGTGCCAGCAGATCCATGGGGACAGGGGGTAACGAGCAGTACTTC
TRBJ1-2	-	TRBV19	-	CASSIQVNYGYTF	TGTGCCAGTAGTATACAGGTTAACTATGGCTACACCTTC
TRBJ2-2	-	TRBV7-2	-	CASSFYSGYTGELFF	TGTGCCAGCAGCTTCTACAGCGGATACACCGGGGAGCTGTTTTTT
TRBJ2-7	-	TRBV6-1	once	CASSLPGHGYEQYF	TGTGCCAGCAGCCTTCCGGGACATGGATACGAGCAGTACTTC
TRBJ1-4	TRBD1	TRBV6-6	-	CAAARDRARLNEKLFF	TGTGCCGCGGCCCGGGACAGGGCCCGGCTTAATGAAAAACTGTTTTTT
TRBJ2-2	-	TRBV7-2	-	CASSFDTNTGELFF	TGTGCCAGCAGCTTCGATACGAACACCGGGGAGCTGTTTTTT
TRBJ1-5	-	TRBV5-1	-	CASSLEGISNQPQHF	TGCGCCAGCAGCTTGGAAGGGATTAGCAATCAGCCCCAGCATTTT
TRBJ2-3	-	TRBV11-2	-	CASSLGGARPDTQYF	TGTGCCAGCAGCTTAGGGGGAGCACGGCCAGATACGCAGTATTTT
TRBJ1-5	-	TRBV6-5	-	CASSTTLGSNQPQHF	TGTGCCAGCAGTACGACGCTGGGGAGCAATCAGCCCCAGCATTTT
TRBJ2-1	-	TRBV15	-	CATSSPAERSYNEQFF	TGTGCCACCAGCAGCCCCGCGGAACGGTCCTACAATGAGCAGTTCTTC
TRBJ1-5	TRBD1	TRBV15	-	CATSRDAGGGQPQHF	TGTGCCACCAGCAGAGATGCAGGGGGCGGTCAGCCCCAGCATTTT
TRBJ1-4	TRBD1	TRBV18	-	CASSPLTGKAEKLFF	TGTGCCAGCTCACCACTGACAGGGAAGGCTGAAAAACTGTTTTTT
TRBJ1-2	TRBD1	TRBV5-4	once	CASSGKSGTDTNYGYTF	TGTGCCAGCAGCGGGAAATCCGGGACAGACACTAACTATGGCTACACCTTC
TRBJ2-7	-	TRBV4-3	once	CASSQEFVGGRSYEQYF	TGCGCCAGCAGCCAAGAGTTCGTCGGTGGCAGGTCCTACGAGCAGTACTTC
TRBJ2-7	-	TRBV11-3	once	CASSLGKTYEQYF	TGTGCCAGCAGCTTAGGAAAGACCTACGAGCAGTACTTC
TRBJ1-1	-	TRBV6-1	-	CASSETRIAEAFF	TGTGCCAGCAGTGAAACCCGGATCGCTGAAGCTTTCTTT